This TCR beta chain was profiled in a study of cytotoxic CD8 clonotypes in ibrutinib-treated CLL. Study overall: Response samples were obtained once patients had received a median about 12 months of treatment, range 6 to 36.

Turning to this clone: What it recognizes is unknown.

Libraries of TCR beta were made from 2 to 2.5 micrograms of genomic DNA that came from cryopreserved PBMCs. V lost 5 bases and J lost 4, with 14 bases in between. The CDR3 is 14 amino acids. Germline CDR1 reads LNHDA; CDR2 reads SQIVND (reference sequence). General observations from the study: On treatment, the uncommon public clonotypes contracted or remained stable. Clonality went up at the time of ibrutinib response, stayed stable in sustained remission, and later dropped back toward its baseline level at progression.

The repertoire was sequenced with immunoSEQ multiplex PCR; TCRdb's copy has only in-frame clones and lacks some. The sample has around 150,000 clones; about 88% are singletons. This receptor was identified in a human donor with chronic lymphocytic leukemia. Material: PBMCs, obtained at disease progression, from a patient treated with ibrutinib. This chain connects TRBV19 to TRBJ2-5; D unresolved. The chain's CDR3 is CASSPGSPGETQYF. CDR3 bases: TGTGCCAGTAGTCCGGGCTCCCCGGGAGAGACCCAGTACTTC.